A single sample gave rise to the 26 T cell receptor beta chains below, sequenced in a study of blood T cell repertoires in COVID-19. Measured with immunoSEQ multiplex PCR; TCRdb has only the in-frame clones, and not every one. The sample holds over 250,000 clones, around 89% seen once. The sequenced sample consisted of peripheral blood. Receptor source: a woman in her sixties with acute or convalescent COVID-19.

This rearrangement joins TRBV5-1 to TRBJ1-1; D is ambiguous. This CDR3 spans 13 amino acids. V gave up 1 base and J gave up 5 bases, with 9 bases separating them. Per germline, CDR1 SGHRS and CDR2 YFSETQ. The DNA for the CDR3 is TGCGCCAGCAGCTTGATGGCGGGGACTGAAGCTTTCTTT. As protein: CASSLMAGTEAFF.

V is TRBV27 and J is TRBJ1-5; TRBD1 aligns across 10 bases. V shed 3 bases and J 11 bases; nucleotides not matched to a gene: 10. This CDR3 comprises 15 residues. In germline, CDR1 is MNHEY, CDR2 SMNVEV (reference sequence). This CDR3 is CASSLSTGGGGAQHF. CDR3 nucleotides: TGTGCCAGCAGTTTGTCGACAGGGGGCGGGGGGGCCCAGCATTTT.

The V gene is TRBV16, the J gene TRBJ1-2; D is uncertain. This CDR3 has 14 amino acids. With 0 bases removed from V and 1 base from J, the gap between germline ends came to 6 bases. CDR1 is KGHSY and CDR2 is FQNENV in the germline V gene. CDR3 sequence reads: CASSQSPDNYGYTF. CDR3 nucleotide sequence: TGTGCCAGCAGCCAATCCCCAGATAACTATGGCTACACCTTC.

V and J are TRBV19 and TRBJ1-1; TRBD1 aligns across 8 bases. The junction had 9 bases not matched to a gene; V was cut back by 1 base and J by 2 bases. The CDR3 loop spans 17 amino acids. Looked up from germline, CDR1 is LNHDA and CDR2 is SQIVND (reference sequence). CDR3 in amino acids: CASSIGPRGPRNTEAFF. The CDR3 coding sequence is TGTGCCAGTAGTATAGGCCCCAGGGGGCCTCGAAACACTGAAGCTTTCTTT.

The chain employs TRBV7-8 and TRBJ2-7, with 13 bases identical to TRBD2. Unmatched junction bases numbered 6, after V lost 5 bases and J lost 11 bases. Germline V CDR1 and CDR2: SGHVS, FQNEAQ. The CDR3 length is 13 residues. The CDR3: CASSPGTSGTKYF. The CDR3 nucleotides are TGTGCCAGCAGCCCCGGGACTAGCGGGACCAAGTACTTC.

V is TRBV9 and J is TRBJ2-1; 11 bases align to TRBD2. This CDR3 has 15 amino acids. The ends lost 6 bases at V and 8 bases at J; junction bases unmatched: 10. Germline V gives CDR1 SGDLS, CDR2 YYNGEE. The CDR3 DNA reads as TGTGCCAGCACCCCCGGGACTAGCGGTCTCGATGAGCAGTTCTTC. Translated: CASTPGTSGLDEQFF.

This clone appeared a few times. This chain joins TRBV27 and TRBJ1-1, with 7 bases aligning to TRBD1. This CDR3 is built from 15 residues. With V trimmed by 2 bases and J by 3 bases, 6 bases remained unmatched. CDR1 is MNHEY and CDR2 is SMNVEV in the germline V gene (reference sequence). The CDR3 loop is CASSLGAGGYTEAFF. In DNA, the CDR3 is TGTGCCAGCAGTTTAGGCGCAGGGGGGTACACTGAAGCTTTCTTT.

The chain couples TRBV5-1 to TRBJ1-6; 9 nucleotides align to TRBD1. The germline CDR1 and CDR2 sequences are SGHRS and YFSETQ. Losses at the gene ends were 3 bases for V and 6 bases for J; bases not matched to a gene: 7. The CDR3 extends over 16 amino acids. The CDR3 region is CASSWRDRDSNSPLHF. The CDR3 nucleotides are TGCGCCAGCAGCTGGAGGGACAGGGATTCTAATTCACCCCTCCACTTT.

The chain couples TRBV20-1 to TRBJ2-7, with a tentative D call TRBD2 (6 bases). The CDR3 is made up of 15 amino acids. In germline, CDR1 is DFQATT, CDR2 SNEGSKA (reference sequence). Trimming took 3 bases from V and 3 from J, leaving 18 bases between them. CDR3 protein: CSASSGGRYHYEQYF. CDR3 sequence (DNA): TGCAGTGCTAGTTCCGGTGGGAGGTATCACTACGAGCAGTACTTC.

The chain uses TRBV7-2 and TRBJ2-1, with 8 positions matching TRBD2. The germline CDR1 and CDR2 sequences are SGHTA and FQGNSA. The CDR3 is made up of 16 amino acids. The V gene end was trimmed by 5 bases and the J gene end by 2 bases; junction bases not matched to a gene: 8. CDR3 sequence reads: CASSKRAGDPYNEQFF. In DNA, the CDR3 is TGTGCCAGCAGCAAGAGAGCGGGAGACCCCTACAATGAGCAGTTCTTC.

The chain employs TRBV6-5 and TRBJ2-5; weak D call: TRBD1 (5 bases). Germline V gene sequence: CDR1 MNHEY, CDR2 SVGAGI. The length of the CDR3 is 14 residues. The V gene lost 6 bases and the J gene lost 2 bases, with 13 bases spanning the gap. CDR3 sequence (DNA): TGTGCCAGCAGACCAGACAGCGATCAAGAGACCCAGTACTTC. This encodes CASRPDSDQETQYF.

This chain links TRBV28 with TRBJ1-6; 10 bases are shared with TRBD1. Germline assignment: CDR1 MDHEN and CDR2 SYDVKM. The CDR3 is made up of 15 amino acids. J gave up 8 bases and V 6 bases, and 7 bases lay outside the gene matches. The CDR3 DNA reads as TGTGCCAGCAGGCCGACGGGACAGGGGTATTCACCCCTCCACTTT. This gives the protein CASRPTGQGYSPLHF.

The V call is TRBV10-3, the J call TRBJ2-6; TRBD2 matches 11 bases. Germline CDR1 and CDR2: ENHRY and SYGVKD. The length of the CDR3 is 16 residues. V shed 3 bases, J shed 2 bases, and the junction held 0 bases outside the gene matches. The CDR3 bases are TGTGCCATCAGTGAACTAGCGGGAGCTGGGGCCAACGTCCTGACTTTC. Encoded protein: CAISELAGAGANVLTF.

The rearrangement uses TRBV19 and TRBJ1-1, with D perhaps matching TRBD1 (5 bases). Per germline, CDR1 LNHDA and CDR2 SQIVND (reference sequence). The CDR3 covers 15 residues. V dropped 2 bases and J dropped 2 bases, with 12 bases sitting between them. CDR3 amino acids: CASSIKWTLNTEAFF. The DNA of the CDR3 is TGTGCCAGTAGTATAAAGTGGACACTCAACACTGAAGCTTTCTTT.

The CDR3 loop is CASSYGPDQPQHF. The DNA of the CDR3 is TGTGCCAGCAGTTACGGGCCTGATCAGCCCCAGCATTTT. The V gene is TRBV6-5, the J gene TRBJ1-5, with unresolved D. This CDR3 region has 13 residues. Trimming shortened V by 2 bases and J by 5 bases, and 7 bases separated the two germline ends. Germline CDR1 reads MNHEY; CDR2 reads SVGAGI.

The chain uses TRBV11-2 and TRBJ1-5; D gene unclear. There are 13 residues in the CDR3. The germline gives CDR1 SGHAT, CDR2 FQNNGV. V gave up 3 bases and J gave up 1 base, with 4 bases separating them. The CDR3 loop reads CASSLESNQPQHF. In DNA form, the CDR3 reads TGTGCCAGCAGCTTGGAGAGCAATCAGCCCCAGCATTTT.

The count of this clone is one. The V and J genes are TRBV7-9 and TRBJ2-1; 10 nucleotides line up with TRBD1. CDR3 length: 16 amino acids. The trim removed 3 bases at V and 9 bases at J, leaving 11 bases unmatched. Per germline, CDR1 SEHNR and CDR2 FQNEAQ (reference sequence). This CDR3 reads CASSFASGQGSSEQFF. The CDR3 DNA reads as TGTGCCAGCAGCTTCGCCTCGGGACAGGGGTCAAGTGAGCAGTTCTTC.

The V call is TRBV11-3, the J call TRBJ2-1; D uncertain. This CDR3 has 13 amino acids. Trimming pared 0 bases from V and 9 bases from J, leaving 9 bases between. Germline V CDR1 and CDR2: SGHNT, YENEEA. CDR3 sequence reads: CASSLEVSGEQFF. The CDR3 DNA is TGTGCCAGCAGCTTAGAGGTATCGGGTGAGCAGTTCTTC.

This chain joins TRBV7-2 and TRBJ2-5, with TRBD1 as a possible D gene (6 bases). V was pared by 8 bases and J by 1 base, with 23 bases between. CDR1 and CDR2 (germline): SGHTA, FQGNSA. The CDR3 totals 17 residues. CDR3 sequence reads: CASRRARTETVQETQYF. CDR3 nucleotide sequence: TGTGCCAGCCGTAGGGCCCGGACAGAGACGGTCCAAGAGACCCAGTACTTC.

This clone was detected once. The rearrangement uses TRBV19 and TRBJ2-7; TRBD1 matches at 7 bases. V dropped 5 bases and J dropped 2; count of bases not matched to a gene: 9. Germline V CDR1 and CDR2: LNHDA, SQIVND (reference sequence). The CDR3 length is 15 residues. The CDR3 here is CASSRTGTVPYEQYF. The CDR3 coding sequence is TGTGCCAGTAGTCGAACCGGGACAGTTCCCTACGAGCAGTACTTC.

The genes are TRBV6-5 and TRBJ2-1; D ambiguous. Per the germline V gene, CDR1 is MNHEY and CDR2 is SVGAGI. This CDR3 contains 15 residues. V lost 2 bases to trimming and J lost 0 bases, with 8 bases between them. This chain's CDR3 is CASSYGDSSYNEQFF. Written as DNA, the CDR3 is TGTGCCAGCAGTTACGGAGATTCCTCCTACAATGAGCAGTTCTTC.

CDR3 region: CASSLGTGPYEQYF. The CDR3 bases are TGTGCCAGCAGCCTTGGGACTGGACCCTACGAGCAGTACTTC. The chain recombines TRBV9 with TRBJ2-7; possible D gene TRBD2, 6 bases. The CDR3 length is 14 residues. Germline CDR1 reads SGDLS; CDR2 reads YYNGEE. Trimming left V 4 bases short and J 2 bases short, with 13 bases between. The full variable domain, in which reference TRBV9 and TRBJ2-7 provide the parts outside the CDR3, is DSGVTQTPKHLITATGQRVTLRCSPRSGDLSVYWYQQSLDQGLQFLIQYYNGEERAKGNILERFSAQQFPDLHSELNLSSLELGDSALYFCASSLGTGPYEQYFGPGTRLTVT.

CDR3 amino acids: CAWSVFPTDTEAFF. The CDR3 bases are TGTGCCTGGAGTGTATTCCCTACGGACACTGAAGCTTTCTTT. The V and J genes are TRBV30 and TRBJ1-1; D is uncertain. Trimming pared 0 bases from V and 3 bases from J, leaving 11 bases between. The CDR3 spans 14 residues. The germline gives CDR1 GTSNPN, CDR2 SVGIG (reference sequence).

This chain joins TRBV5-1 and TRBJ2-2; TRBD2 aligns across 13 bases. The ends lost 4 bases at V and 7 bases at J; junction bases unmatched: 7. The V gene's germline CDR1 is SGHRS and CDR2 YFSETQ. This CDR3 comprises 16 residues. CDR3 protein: CASSPGLAGVGGELFF. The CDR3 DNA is TGCGCCAGCAGCCCCGGACTAGCGGGAGTTGGCGGGGAGCTGTTTTTT.

The DNA of the CDR3 is TGTGCCAGCAGGTCGCGGACAGAACGCAATCAGCCCCAGCATTTT. It is translated as CASRSRTERNQPQHF. The rearrangement joins TRBV6-5 to TRBJ1-5, with a possible D match to TRBD1 (6 bases). The germline V gene has CDR1 MNHEY and CDR2 SVGAGI. The V and J ends lost 6 bases and 2 bases respectively, with 14 bases between them. CDR3 length: 15 amino acids.

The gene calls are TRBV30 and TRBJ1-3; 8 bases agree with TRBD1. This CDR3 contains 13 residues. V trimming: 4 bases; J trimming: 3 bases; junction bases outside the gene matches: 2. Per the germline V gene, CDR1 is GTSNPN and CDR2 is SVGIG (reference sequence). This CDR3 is CAWTDRDGNTIYF. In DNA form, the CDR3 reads TGTGCCTGGACGGACAGGGATGGAAACACCATATATTTT.